Presented here are 8 T cell receptor beta chains from one specimen sequenced in a study of T cell clonality in common variable immunodeficiency. The assay was immunoSEQ multiplex PCR, and TCRdb's table has in-frame clones only and misses some. The record shows about 39,000 clones for this sample, with no singletons present. The sequencing input was peripheral blood mononuclear cells. The receptors here all came from a person aged 18-70 years in good health.

Regarding this clone: The sequence runs out 3 residues before the end of the CDR3; the remainder is reconstructed from the germline J gene. Other DNA sequences of this sample code for an identical CDR3. The chain uses TRBV2 and TRBJ2-3; 7 nucleotides agree with TRBD2. V lost 3 bases to trimming and J lost 0 bases; unmatched junction nucleotides: 6. Germline CDR1 reads SNHLY; CDR2 reads FYNNEI. This CDR3 comprises 16 residues. The CDR3 region is CASSDGLSGSTDTQYF. The DNA read from the CDR3 is TGTGCCAGCAGTGATGGCCTTAGCGGGAGCACAGATACG.

A word on this clone: A clone one base away is much larger, so this may be a read error. The read ends 3 residues shy of where the CDR3 ends; the end is completed using the germline J gene. The sample has other DNA sequences that encode this CDR3 too. The chain carries TRBV19 and TRBJ1-3; the D gene is possibly TRBD1 (5 bases). Germline CDR1 and CDR2: LNHDA and SQIVND (reference sequence). The CDR3 contains 13 residues. CDR3: CASKGHVGNTIYF. The covered CDR3 bases are TGTGCCAGTAAAGGACATGTTGGAAACACG.

This clone was detected ten times or more. From the germline J gene comes the end of the CDR3, since the read stops 3 residues before it. This chain uses TRBV10-3 with TRBJ2-7, with 11 bases matching TRBD2. V shed 3 bases, J shed 4 bases, and the junction held 8 bases outside the gene matches. The length of the CDR3 is 16 residues. The germline gives CDR1 ENHRY, CDR2 SYGVKD. CDR3 protein: CAISETSGGGSYEQYF. The sequenced CDR3 bases are TGTGCCATCAGTGAAACTAGCGGGGGAGGGAGTTACGAG.

There are many counts of this clone. Read data end 3 residues before the CDR3 end; the end is taken from the germline J gene. The J gene is TRBJ2-7, the V gene TRBV20-1, with 7 positions matching TRBD1. The CDR3 is made up of 17 amino acids. With 4 bases clipped from V and 0 bases from J, the junction kept 15 bases outside the gene matches. Germline CDR1 and CDR2: DFQATT and SNEGSKA (reference sequence). The sequenced part of the CDR3 DNA is TGCAGTGCTACCGTCCCGGGACAGAGTACGTACTCCTACGAG. Translating it yields CSATVPGQSTYSYE. The entire CDR3 sequence reads CSATVPGQSTYSYEQYF.

This clone has ten or more counts. The read comes to an end 3 residues before the CDR3 does, leaving the germline J gene to fill in the end. The chain links TRBV7-6 to TRBJ2-6, with 9 bases that match TRBD1. Germline trimming cut 7 bases from V and 2 bases from J; bases unmatched to any gene: 6. CDR1 and CDR2 from the germline V gene are SGHVS and FNYEAQ. The CDR3 length is 16 residues. The covered CDR3 bases are TGTGCCAGCACACTCGGGACAGGGACTGGGGCCAACGTC. This gives the protein CASTLGTGTGANV. The whole CDR3 sequence reads CASTLGTGTGANVLTF.

The sample holds a few counts of this clone. The missing CDR3 end, 3 residues past where the read stops, is filled in from the germline J gene. The V call is TRBV7-9, the J call TRBJ2-3, with no clear D. This CDR3 region has 11 residues. Per the germline V gene, CDR1 is SEHNR and CDR2 is FQNEAQ (reference sequence). The CDR3 DNA, read in part, is TGTGCCAGCAGTCGACAAGAGACG. This codes for CASSRQET. The CDR3 reads in full as CASSRQETQYF.

This clone was detected ten times or more. The read gets to within 3 residues of the CDR3 end, and the germline J gene fills in the rest. This chain joins TRBV29-1 and TRBJ2-7; TRBD1 matches at 8 bases. The CDR3 has 13 residues. The germline V gene encodes CDR1 SQVTM and CDR2 ANQGSEA. V trimming: 6 bases; J trimming: 2 bases; junction bases outside the gene matches: 6. The CDR3 sequence is CSVISGGAYEQYF. CDR3 bases read: TGCAGCGTCATCTCAGGGGGCGCCTACGAG.

This clone was observed a handful of times. This may arise from a read error, as a much more abundant clone is one base away. The read terminates 3 residues before the CDR3 end, so the remaining end is supplied by the germline J gene. This chain uses TRBV19 with TRBJ2-3, with D possibly TRBD1 on 5 matching bases. This CDR3 comprises 15 residues. Germline loops: CDR1 LNHDA, CDR2 SQIVND (reference sequence). CDR3 DNA, as far as it was read: TGTGCCAGTACCTGGGGCGCAGGGAATGGTCAGCCG. Its protein is CASTWGAGNGQP. The CDR3 reads in full as CASTWGAGNGQPQYF. The full variable domain, completed using reference TRBV19 and TRBJ2-3, is DGGITQSPKYLFRKEGQNVTLSCEQNLNHDAMYWYRQDPGQGLRLIYYSQIVNDFQKGDIAEGYSVSREKKESFPLTVTSAQKNPTAFYLCASTWGAGNGQPQYFGPGTRLTVL.